These 13 T cell receptor beta chains share one sample of origin, sequenced in a study of shared clonotypes between healthy human individuals. Libraries were prepared by immunoSEQ multiplex PCR; TCRdb keeps only in-frame clonotypes and omits some of them. The data contain roughly 2,500,000 clones, more than 85% of them seen just once; the ten biggest clones take up about 0.34%. The specimen was naive CD4+ T cells from PBMCs. Subset defined: CD45RA+ positively selected. These receptors all come from a man aged 18 to 29 in good health. Some clones in this sample may be carry-over from other donors' samples.

This clone is a singleton in its sample. The chain has TRBV28 and TRBJ1-1; D not resolved. Between the trimmed V and J ends, which lost 6 bases and 0 bases, there was a span of 14 bases. CDR3 length: 15 amino acids. CDR1 is MDHEN, CDR2 SYDVKM, per germline. The chain's CDR3 is CASRVRTTMNTEAFF. The DNA for the CDR3 is TGTGCCAGCAGGGTTCGCACAACCATGAACACTGAAGCTTTCTTT.

This rearrangement joins TRBV9 to TRBJ1-4; D is perhaps TRBD1 (6 bases). V lost 3 bases, J lost 8 bases, and 11 bases lay in between. Per germline, CDR1 SGDLS and CDR2 YYNGEE. This CDR3 comprises 13 residues. Here the CDR3 reads CASSAGVDEKLFF. CDR3 bases: TGTGCCAGCAGCGCAGGGGTTGACGAAAAACTGTTTTTT.

This sequence joins TRBV5-5 and TRBJ2-7; D might be TRBD1 (6 bases). The CDR3 consists of 15 residues. Germline CDR1 SGHKS, CDR2 YYEKEE (reference sequence). Trimming removed 4 bases at V and 6 bases at J, with 20 bases between. The CDR3 DNA reads as TGTGCCAGCAGCGATGGACAGCCGCTCTCTACCGAGCAGTACTTC. Protein product: CASSDGQPLSTEQYF.

V gene TRBV5-4 combines with J gene TRBJ1-2; 11 nucleotides align to TRBD1. Germline loops: CDR1 SGHNT, CDR2 YYREEE (reference sequence). The CDR3 runs 14 residues. The trim removed 4 bases at V and 2 bases at J, leaving 1 base unmatched. CDR3: CASSRDRGNYGYTF. The CDR3 DNA is TGTGCCAGCAGCCGGGACAGGGGGAACTATGGCTACACCTTC. Full variable domain (remainder filled in from reference TRBV5-4 and TRBJ1-2): ETGVTQSPTHLIKTRGQQVTLRCSSQSGHNTVSWYQQALGQGPQFIFQYYREEENGRGNFPPRFSGLQFPNYSSELNVNALELDDSALYLCASSRDRGNYGYTFGSGTRLTVV.

The chain employs TRBV2 and TRBJ2-7; D might be TRBD2 (5 bases). The germline V gene encodes CDR1 SNHLY and CDR2 FYNNEI. This CDR3 contains 14 residues. Trimming took off 6 bases at V and 6 bases at J, with 18 bases between the two ends. The CDR3 region is CASSGGLQVSEQYF. Written as DNA, the CDR3 is TGTGCCAGCAGCGGAGGCCTACAAGTCTCCGAGCAGTACTTC. Full variable domain (rest looked up from reference TRBV2 and TRBJ2-7): EPEVTQTPSHQVTQMGQEVILRCVPISNHLYFYWYRQILGQKVEFLVSFYNNEISEKSEIFDDQFSVERPDGSNFTLKIRSTKLEDSAMYFCASSGGLQVSEQYFGPGTRLTVT.

This chain joins TRBV9 and TRBJ2-1, with 7 bases identical to TRBD2. Germline CDR1 is SGDLS and CDR2 is YYNGEE. Trimming removed 3 bases from V and 4 bases from J; junction bases left unmatched: 7. The CDR3 totals 15 residues. CDR3 sequence (DNA): TGTGCCAGCAGCGCAAGGAGGGAGGGGTACAATGAGCAGTTCTTC. The encoded protein is CASSARREGYNEQFF.

V usage is TRBV5-1 and J usage is TRBJ2-7, with 8 nucleotides matching TRBD2. In germline, CDR1 is SGHRS, CDR2 YFSETQ. Germline trimming cut 0 bases from V and 3 bases from J; bases unmatched to any gene: 5. The CDR3 sequence is 15 residues long. CDR3 sequence: CASSLGISGNYEQYF. CDR3 bases: TGCGCCAGCAGCTTGGGTATTAGCGGGAACTACGAGCAGTACTTC.

The J gene is TRBJ1-3, the V gene TRBV5-4; possible D gene TRBD1, 5 bases. Germline loops: CDR1 SGHNT, CDR2 YYREEE (reference sequence). Deletions cut 6 bases from V and 0 bases from J, with 13 bases between. The CDR3 runs to 15 residues. The CDR3 DNA reads TGTGCCAGCACCCTAGGGGCGGACTCTGGAAACACCATATATTTT. It codes for CASTLGADSGNTIYF.

The chain employs TRBV9 and TRBJ1-5, with D unresolved. CDR1 and CDR2 from the germline V gene are SGDLS and YYNGEE. The CDR3 has 18 amino acids. The V end lost 0 bases, the J end lost 0 bases, and 16 bases lay between the germline ends. CDR3 sequence reads: CASSVVFNGGYSNQPQHF. CDR3 DNA: TGTGCCAGCAGCGTAGTATTTAACGGAGGTTATAGCAATCAGCCCCAGCATTTT.

This clone was seen only once. The V gene is TRBV5-1, the J gene TRBJ2-1, with TRBD2 matching over 8 bases. J lost 8 bases, V lost 3 bases, and 19 bases had no gene match. Germline CDR1 reads SGHRS; CDR2 reads YFSETQ. The CDR3 covers 18 residues. The chain's CDR3 is CASSWGVLASGSFDEQFF. The CDR3 coding sequence is TGCGCCAGCAGCTGGGGGGTATTGGCGAGCGGGAGTTTCGATGAGCAGTTCTTC. Based on the CDR3 plus reference TRBV5-1 and TRBJ2-1, the full variable domain is KAGVTQTPRYLIKTRGQQVTLSCSPISGHRSVSWYQQTPGQGLQFLFEYFSETQRNKGNFPGRFSGRQFSNSRSEMNVSTLELGDSALYLCASSWGVLASGSFDEQFFGPGTRLTVL.

The CDR3 DNA sequence: TGTGCCTGGAGTGTACTATCGGCCTACGAGCAGTACTTC. The encoded protein is CAWSVLSAYEQYF. This chain links TRBV30 with TRBJ2-7; D is unresolved. V lost 0 bases and J 2 bases, leaving 8 bases between the germline ends. Germline values: CDR1 GTSNPN, CDR2 SVGIG (reference sequence). The CDR3 totals 13 residues.

This sequence joins TRBV6-6 and TRBJ2-5; D is unclear. This CDR3 comprises 16 residues. Germline V gene sequence: CDR1 MNHNY, CDR2 SVGAGI (reference sequence). V was shortened by 6 bases and J by 0 bases, with 17 bases between the two germline ends. The CDR3 nucleotides read TGTGCCAGCAGCTTTGGAACGACGGAGTACCAAGAGACCCAGTACTTC. It is translated as CASSFGTTEYQETQYF.

The V gene is TRBV7-9, the J gene TRBJ2-3; D may be TRBD1 (6 bases). Germline values: CDR1 SEHNR, CDR2 FQNEAQ (reference sequence). CDR3 length equals 15 residues. V gave up 6 bases and J gave up 9 bases, with 22 bases separating them. CDR3 DNA: TGTGCCAGCAGGACGGCCGGGACAAGAGGACTGACGCAGTATTTT. Amino acid sequence: CASRTAGTRGLTQYF.